This TCR beta chain was found in a study of T cell clones after liver transplantation. V lost 2 bases and J lost 3, with 12 bases in between. From germline, CDR1 is SGHRS and CDR2 YFSETQ. CDR3 size: 14 residues. Profiled with immunoSEQ multiplex PCR; TCRdb holds only in-frame clones, not every one. The table shows about 19,000 clones, with around 90% occurring only once. The sample was CD8+ T cells from blood, taken before liver transplant. The gene calls are TRBV5-1 and TRBJ2-7, with D hard to call. The sequence was obtained from a human donor who received a liver transplant. CDR3 loop: CASSLNREHYEQYF. In DNA, the CDR3 is TGCGCCAGCAGCTTAAACAGAGAACACTACGAGCAGTACTTC.